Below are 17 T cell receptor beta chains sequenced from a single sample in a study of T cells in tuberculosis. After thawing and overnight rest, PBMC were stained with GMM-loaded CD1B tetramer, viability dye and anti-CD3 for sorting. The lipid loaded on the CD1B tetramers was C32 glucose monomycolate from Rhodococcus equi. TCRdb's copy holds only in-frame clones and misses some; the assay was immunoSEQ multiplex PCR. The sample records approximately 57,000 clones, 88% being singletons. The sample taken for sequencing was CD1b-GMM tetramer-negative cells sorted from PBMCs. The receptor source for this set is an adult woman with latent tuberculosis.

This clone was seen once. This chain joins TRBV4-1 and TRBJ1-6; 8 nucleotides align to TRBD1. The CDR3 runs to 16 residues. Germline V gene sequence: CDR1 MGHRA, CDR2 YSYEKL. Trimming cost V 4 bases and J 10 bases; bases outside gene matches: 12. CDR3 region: CASSLHWARGPSPLHF. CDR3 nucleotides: TGCGCCAGCAGCCTCCATTGGGCCAGGGGGCCATCACCCCTCCACTTT.

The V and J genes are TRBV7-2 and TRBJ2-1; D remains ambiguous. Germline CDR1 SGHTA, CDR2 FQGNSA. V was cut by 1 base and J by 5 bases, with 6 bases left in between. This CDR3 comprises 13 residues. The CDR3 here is CASSLVQHNEQFF. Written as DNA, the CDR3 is TGTGCCAGCAGCTTAGTACAGCACAATGAGCAGTTCTTC. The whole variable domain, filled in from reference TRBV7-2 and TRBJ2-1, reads GAGVSQSPSNKVTEKGKDVELRCDPISGHTALYWYRQSLGQGLEFLIYFQGNSAPDKSGLPSDRFSAERTGGSVSTLTIQRTQQEDSAVYLCASSLVQHNEQFFGPGTRLTVL.

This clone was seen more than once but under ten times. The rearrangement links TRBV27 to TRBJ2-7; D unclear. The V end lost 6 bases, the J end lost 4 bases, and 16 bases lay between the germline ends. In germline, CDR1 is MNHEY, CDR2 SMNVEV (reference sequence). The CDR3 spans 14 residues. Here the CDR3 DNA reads TGTGCCAGCAGGGCTTCCGCCTTTGAATACGAGCAGTACTTC. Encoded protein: CASRASAFEYEQYF.

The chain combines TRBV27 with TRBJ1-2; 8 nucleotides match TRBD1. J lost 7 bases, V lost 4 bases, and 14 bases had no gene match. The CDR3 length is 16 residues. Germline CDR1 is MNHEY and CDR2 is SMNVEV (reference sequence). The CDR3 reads CASSSDRTGYSAGYTF. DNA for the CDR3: TGTGCCAGCAGTTCCGACAGGACAGGGTATTCGGCTGGCTACACCTTC.

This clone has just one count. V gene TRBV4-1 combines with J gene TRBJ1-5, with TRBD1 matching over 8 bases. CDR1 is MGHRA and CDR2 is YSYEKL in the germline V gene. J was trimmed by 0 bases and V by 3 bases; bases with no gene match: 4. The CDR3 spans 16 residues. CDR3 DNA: TGCGCCAGCAGCCAGACGACAGGGGATAGCAATCAGCCCCAGCATTTT. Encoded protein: CASSQTTGDSNQPQHF.

CDR3 nucleotide sequence: TGCGCCAGCAGCCAAGATAGAGGGACAGGGGGCAACGAGCAGTACTTC. It yields the protein CASSQDRGTGGNEQYF. This chain joins TRBV4-3 and TRBJ2-7; 12 nucleotides match TRBD1. The CDR3 totals 16 residues. V trimming: 0 bases; J trimming: 5 bases; junction bases outside the gene matches: 5. CDR1 and CDR2 from the germline V gene are LGHNA and YSLEER.

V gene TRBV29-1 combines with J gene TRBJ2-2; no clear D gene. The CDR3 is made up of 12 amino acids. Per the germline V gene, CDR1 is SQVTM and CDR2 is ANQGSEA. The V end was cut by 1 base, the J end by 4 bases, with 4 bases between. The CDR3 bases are TGCAGCGTTGAAGGGGCCACCGGGGAGCTGTTTTTT. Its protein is CSVEGATGELFF.

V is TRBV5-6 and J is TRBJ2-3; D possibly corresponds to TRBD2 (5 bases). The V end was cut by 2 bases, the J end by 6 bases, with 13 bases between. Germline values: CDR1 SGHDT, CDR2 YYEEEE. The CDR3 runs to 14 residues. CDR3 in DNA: TGTGCCAGCAGCTTTACACTAGGAGACGATACGCAGTATTTT. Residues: CASSFTLGDDTQYF.

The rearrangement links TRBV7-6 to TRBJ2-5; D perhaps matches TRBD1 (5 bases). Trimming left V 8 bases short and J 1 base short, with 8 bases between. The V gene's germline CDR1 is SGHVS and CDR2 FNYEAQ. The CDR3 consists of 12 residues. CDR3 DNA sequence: TGTGCCAGCCAGGGATCCCAAGAGACCCAGTACTTC. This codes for CASQGSQETQYF.

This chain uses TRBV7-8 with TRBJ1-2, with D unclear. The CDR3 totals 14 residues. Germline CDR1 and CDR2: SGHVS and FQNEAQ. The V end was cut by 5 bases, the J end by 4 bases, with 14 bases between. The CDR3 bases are TGTGCCAGCAGCGCCCAAGGAGGCCCCTATGGCTACACCTTC. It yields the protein CASSAQGGPYGYTF.

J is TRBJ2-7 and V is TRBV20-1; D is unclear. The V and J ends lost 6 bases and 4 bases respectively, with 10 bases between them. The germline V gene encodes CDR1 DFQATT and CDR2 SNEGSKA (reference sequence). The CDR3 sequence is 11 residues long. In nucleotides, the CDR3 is TGCAGTGCCGTGGCTAGTTACGAGCAGTACTTC. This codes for CSAVASYEQYF.

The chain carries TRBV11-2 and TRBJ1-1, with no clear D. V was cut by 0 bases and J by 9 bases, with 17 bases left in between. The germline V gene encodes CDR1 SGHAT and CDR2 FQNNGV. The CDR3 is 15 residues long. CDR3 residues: CASSLEVRSREKAFF. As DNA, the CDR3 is TGTGCCAGCAGCTTAGAGGTCAGGTCGAGGGAAAAAGCTTTCTTT.

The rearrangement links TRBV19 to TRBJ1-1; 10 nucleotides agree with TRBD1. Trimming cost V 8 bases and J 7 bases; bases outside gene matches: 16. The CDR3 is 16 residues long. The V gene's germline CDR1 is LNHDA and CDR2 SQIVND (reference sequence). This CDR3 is CASQLDRDRGVIEAFF. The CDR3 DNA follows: TGTGCCAGTCAACTAGACCGGGACAGGGGCGTAATTGAAGCTTTCTTT.

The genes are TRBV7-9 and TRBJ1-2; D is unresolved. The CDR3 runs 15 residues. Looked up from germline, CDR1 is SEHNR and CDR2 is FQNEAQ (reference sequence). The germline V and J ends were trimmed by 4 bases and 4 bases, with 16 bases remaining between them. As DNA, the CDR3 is TGTGCCAGCAGCTCTACCCCCGGGGTCGGCTATGGCTACACCTTC. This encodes CASSSTPGVGYGYTF.

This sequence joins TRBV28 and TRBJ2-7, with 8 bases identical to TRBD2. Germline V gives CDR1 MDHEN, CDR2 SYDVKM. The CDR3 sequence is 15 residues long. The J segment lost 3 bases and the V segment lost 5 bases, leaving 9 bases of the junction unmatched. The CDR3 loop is CASSLPGGGYYEQYF. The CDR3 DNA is TGTGCCAGCAGTCTACCGGGGGGGGGCTACTACGAGCAGTACTTC.

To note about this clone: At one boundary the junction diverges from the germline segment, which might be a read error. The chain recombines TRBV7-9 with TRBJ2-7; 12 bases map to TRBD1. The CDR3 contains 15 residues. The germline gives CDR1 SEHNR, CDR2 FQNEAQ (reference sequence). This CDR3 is CASSLAGTGGSKCDF. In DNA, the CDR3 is TGTGCCAGCAGCTTGGCCGGGACAGGGGGCTCTAAATGCGACTTC. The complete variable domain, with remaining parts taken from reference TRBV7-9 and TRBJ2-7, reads DTGVSQNPRHKITKRGQNVTFRCDPISEHNRLYWYRQTLGQGPEFLTYFQNEAQLEKSRLLSDRFSAERPKGSFSTLEIQRTEQGDSAMYLCASSLAGTGGSKCDFGPGTRLTVT.

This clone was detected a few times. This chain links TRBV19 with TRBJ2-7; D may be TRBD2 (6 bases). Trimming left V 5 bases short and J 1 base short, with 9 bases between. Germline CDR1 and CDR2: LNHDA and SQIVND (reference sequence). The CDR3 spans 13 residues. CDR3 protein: CASSPSGSYEQYF. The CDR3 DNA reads TGTGCCAGTAGTCCCAGCGGGTCCTACGAGCAGTACTTC.